The 31 T cell receptor beta chains below come from one sample, sequenced in a study of shared clonotypes between healthy human individuals (dated by TCRdb to the early 2020s). Library preparation employed the immunoSEQ multiplex PCR assay. Sourced from immuneACCESS, this table was stored by TCRdb with only in-frame sequences that have V and J called. A share of the clones is absent; for the studies checked, an unresolved V gene accounts for under half, and the remainder has no known explanation. For this sample the table gives roughly 1,500,000 clones, of which approximately 98.5% were detected only once. Of the sample, 0.3% to 0.45% falls within the top ten clones. Sequenced: naive CD4+ T cells sorted from blood. Reading the label with the study, this specimen's cell subset or site is: CD45RA+ positively selected. These TCRs come from a young man in good health.

The gene calls are TRBV27 and TRBJ2-1; 8 bases are shared with TRBD1. The CDR3 sequence is 17 residues long. Germline V lookup: CDR1 MNHEY, CDR2 SMNVEV (reference sequence). The ends lost 5 bases at V and 8 bases at J; junction bases unmatched: 17. CDR3 sequence: CASSRFPIGQGGDEQFF. Written as DNA, the CDR3 is TGTGCCAGCAGTAGGTTCCCCATAGGACAGGGTGGCGATGAGCAGTTCTTC.

The chain joins TRBV6-6 to TRBJ2-1; 8 positions agree with TRBD1. V gave up 2 bases and J gave up 6 bases; unmatched junction bases: 6. The CDR3 is made up of 15 amino acids. Germline assignment: CDR1 MNHNY and CDR2 SVGAGI (reference sequence). The CDR3 sequence: CASSYPGQGGNEQFF. The CDR3 DNA reads as TGTGCCAGCAGTTACCCAGGACAGGGTGGCAATGAGCAGTTCTTC.

The chain combines TRBV27 with TRBJ1-2, with 7 bases fitting TRBD1. There are 13 residues in the CDR3. Germline V gene data show CDR1 as MNHEY and CDR2 as SMNVEV (reference sequence). V shed 6 bases and J 2 bases; nucleotides not matched to a gene: 3. The CDR3 reads CASRPGQNYGYTF. DNA of the CDR3: TGTGCCAGCAGACCGGGACAGAACTATGGCTACACCTTC.

As to this clone: Other DNA sequences within the sample encode an identical CDR3. J is TRBJ2-7 and V is TRBV2; D possibly matches TRBD1 or TRBD2 (5 bases each). Germline V lookup: CDR1 SNHLY, CDR2 FYNNEI. V dropped 6 bases and J dropped 2 bases, with 5 bases sitting between them. The CDR3 is 11 residues long. CDR3 sequence: CASRGAYEQYF. DNA of the CDR3: TGTGCCAGCAGGGGGGCCTACGAGCAGTACTTC.

This clone was detected a few times. The chain uses TRBV5-1 and TRBJ2-7; 10 bases match TRBD2. Germline lookup yields CDR1 SGHRS and CDR2 YFSETQ. The junction had 9 bases not matched to a gene; V was cut back by 9 bases and J by 3 bases. The CDR3 has 14 residues. As DNA, the CDR3 is TGCGCCACTTCTACTAGCGGGGAACTCTACGAGCAGTACTTC. It encodes CATSTSGELYEQYF.

This chain uses TRBV5-4 with TRBJ2-7; D tentatively fits TRBD1 or TRBD2 (5 bases each). In germline, CDR1 is SGHNT, CDR2 YYREEE (reference sequence). The CDR3 contains 15 residues. V was pared by 4 bases and J by 3 bases, with 17 bases between. The CDR3 DNA sequence: TGTGCCAGCAGCCAGTCTTCACGGGGCAGCTACGAGCAGTACTTC. Protein sequence: CASSQSSRGSYEQYF.

The chain carries TRBV5-1 and TRBJ2-2, with D perhaps being TRBD1 or TRBD2 (5 bases each). This CDR3 contains 16 residues. Germline loops: CDR1 SGHRS, CDR2 YFSETQ. V was cut by 1 base and J by 0 bases, with 10 bases left in between. The CDR3 nucleotides are TGCGCCAGCAGCTTGTCGGGGCACACGAACACCGGGGAGCTGTTTTTT. Protein product: CASSLSGHTNTGELFF. The full variable domain, its missing parts supplied by reference TRBV5-1 and TRBJ2-2, is KAGVTQTPRYLIKTRGQQVTLSCSPISGHRSVSWYQQTPGQGLQFLFEYFSETQRNKGNFPGRFSGRQFSNSRSEMNVSTLELGDSALYLCASSLSGHTNTGELFFGEGSRLTVL.

This clone was recorded only once. V and J are TRBV4-1 and TRBJ2-5; a possible D gene is TRBD2 (5 bases). The CDR3 spans 18 residues. The germline V gene encodes CDR1 MGHRA and CDR2 YSYEKL. V shed 0 bases and J shed 6 bases, with 23 bases lying between them. The CDR3 DNA follows: TGCGCCAGCAGCCAAGAACCAGCGGTGGCAAAACCCCCTCAGACCCAGTACTTC. It translates to CASSQEPAVAKPPQTQYF.

This chain connects TRBV9 to TRBJ2-2, with no clear D. This CDR3 comprises 14 residues. Between the trimmed V and J ends, which lost 0 bases and 3 bases, there was a span of 6 bases. Per germline, CDR1 SGDLS and CDR2 YYNGEE. DNA of the CDR3: TGTGCCAGCAGCGTAGACAGTTACACCGGGGAGCTGTTTTTT. This gives the protein CASSVDSYTGELFF. Filled out from reference TRBV9 and TRBJ2-2, the complete variable domain reads DSGVTQTPKHLITATGQRVTLRCSPRSGDLSVYWYQQSLDQGLQFLIQYYNGEERAKGNILERFSAQQFPDLHSELNLSSLELGDSALYFCASSVDSYTGELFFGEGSRLTVL.

The CDR3 here is CASSRYNEKLFF. CDR3 nucleotide sequence: TGTGCCAGCAGCCGCTATAATGAAAAACTGTTTTTT. This chain uses TRBV16 with TRBJ1-4; D uncertain. Trimming shortened V by 4 bases and J by 4 bases, and 4 bases separated the two germline ends. Germline lookup yields CDR1 KGHSY and CDR2 FQNENV. The CDR3 is made up of 12 amino acids.

The chain is built from TRBV25-1 and TRBJ1-2, with D possibly matching TRBD1 (5 bases). The CDR3 runs to 15 residues. Looked up from germline, CDR1 is MGHDK and CDR2 is SYGVNS. Between the trimmed V and J ends, which lost 1 base and 2 bases, there was a span of 11 bases. CDR3 coding DNA: TGTGCCAGCAGTGAATCTTCAGGGCCGAACTATGGCTACACCTTC. Translated: CASSESSGPNYGYTF.

In its sample, this clone was seen once. This chain uses TRBV7-8 with TRBJ2-1; tentatively, D is TRBD1 or TRBD2 (5 bases each). The CDR3 totals 13 residues. Germline values: CDR1 SGHVS, CDR2 FQNEAQ. V was pared by 6 bases and J by 9 bases, with 15 bases between. The CDR3 sequence is CASRGEPVVEQFF. CDR3 DNA sequence: TGTGCCAGCAGGGGGGAACCGGTTGTTGAGCAGTTCTTC.

This chain connects TRBV5-1 to TRBJ2-7; D unresolved. Trimming took off 4 bases at V and 6 bases at J, with 8 bases between the two ends. From germline, CDR1 is SGHRS and CDR2 YFSETQ. The CDR3 loop spans 11 amino acids. CDR3 in amino acids: CASSLNTEQYF. The CDR3 coding sequence is TGCGCCAGCAGCCTTAACACCGAGCAGTACTTC.

The V gene is TRBV2, the J gene TRBJ2-1; 8 bases align to TRBD1. After removal of 5 bases from V and 8 bases from J, the junction contained 14 bases not matched to a gene. The CDR3 is 16 residues long. Germline values: CDR1 SNHLY, CDR2 FYNNEI. DNA of the CDR3: TGTGCCAGCAGTTATCTGCAGGGGGCAGGTATGGATGAGCAGTTCTTC. Encoded protein: CASSYLQGAGMDEQFF.

The J gene is TRBJ2-2, the V gene TRBV7-9, with 8 bases aligning to TRBD2. The length of the CDR3 is 16 residues. Germline-derived CDR1 and CDR2 are SEHNR and FQNEAQ (reference sequence). Trimming cost V 2 bases and J 4 bases; bases outside gene matches: 6. This chain's CDR3 is CASSLRAGAGTGELFF. DNA of the CDR3: TGTGCCAGCAGCTTACGAGCGGGAGCGGGCACCGGGGAGCTGTTTTTT.

The chain carries TRBV28 and TRBJ2-4, with D possibly being TRBD1 (6 bases). The V gene lost 6 bases and the J gene lost 0 bases, with 9 bases spanning the gap. CDR3 length equals 14 residues. Germline loops: CDR1 MDHEN, CDR2 SYDVKM. The CDR3 region is CASRPTGAKNIQYF. The CDR3 DNA reads TGTGCCAGCAGACCGACAGGAGCCAAAAACATTCAGTACTTC. The full variable domain, completed using reference TRBV28 and TRBJ2-4, is DVKVTQSSRYLVKRTGEKVFLECVQDMDHENMFWYRQDPGLGLRLIYFSYDVKMKEKGDIPEGYSVSREKKERFSLILESASTNQTSMYLCASRPTGAKNIQYFGAGTRLSVL.

This chain connects TRBV5-1 to TRBJ1-1, with unresolved D. Germline values: CDR1 SGHRS, CDR2 YFSETQ. There are 16 residues in the CDR3. V was shortened by 0 bases and J by 4 bases, with 16 bases between the two germline ends. CDR3 sequence: CASSLDPPPVGTEAFF. The CDR3 DNA reads as TGCGCCAGCAGCTTGGATCCCCCCCCAGTAGGCACTGAAGCTTTCTTT.

The chain recombines TRBV5-4 with TRBJ2-1; 8 positions match TRBD1. In germline, CDR1 is SGHNT, CDR2 YYREEE (reference sequence). The V gene end was trimmed by 4 bases and the J gene end by 4 bases; junction bases not matched to a gene: 16. CDR3 length: 18 amino acids. CDR3 in amino acids: CASSPAPGQGAQYNEQFF. In nucleotides, the CDR3 is TGTGCCAGCAGCCCGGCCCCGGGGCAGGGGGCTCAGTACAATGAGCAGTTCTTC.

This clone was detected once. The chain joins TRBV18 to TRBJ2-3; no clear D gene. V was pared by 2 bases and J by 1 base, with 7 bases between. The germline CDR1 and CDR2 sequences are KGHSH and LQKENI. The CDR3 extends over 14 amino acids. The CDR3 is CASSPTAGTDTQYF. The DNA for the CDR3 is TGTGCCAGCTCACCAACCGCAGGCACAGATACGCAGTATTTT. Supplemented by reference TRBV18 and TRBJ2-3, the full variable domain reads NAGVMQNPRHLVRRRGQEARLRCSPMKGHSHVYWYRQLPEEGLKFMVYLQKENIIDESGMPKERFSAEFPKEGPSILRIQQVVRGDSAAYFCASSPTAGTDTQYFGPGTRLTVL.

DNA for the CDR3: TGCAGCGTTCTTGTCCGGGAAGGCACAGATACGCAGTATTTT. This sequence encodes CSVLVREGTDTQYF. The chain uses TRBV29-1 and TRBJ2-3; D is possibly TRBD2 (5 bases). CDR1 and CDR2 (germline): SQVTM, ANQGSEA. This CDR3 is 14 amino acids long. With 5 bases removed from V and 1 base from J, the gap between germline ends came to 13 bases.

The J gene is TRBJ2-5, the V gene TRBV25-1; 7 nucleotides agree with TRBD1. Trimming took 2 bases from V and 5 from J; bases not matched to a gene: 11. CDR1 and CDR2 (germline): MGHDK, SYGVNS. The CDR3 spans 16 residues. The CDR3 region has the DNA TGTGCCAGCAGTGAAATTCGGCCAGGGGGTCAGGAGACCCAGTACTTC. This encodes CASSEIRPGGQETQYF.

The V gene is TRBV2, the J gene TRBJ2-7; D gene unclear. The CDR3 sequence is 14 residues long. CDR1 is SNHLY, CDR2 FYNNEI, per germline. Trimming removed 6 bases from V and 3 bases from J, with 15 bases in between. CDR3: CASRGPTFYYEQYF. CDR3 DNA sequence: TGTGCCAGCAGGGGCCCCACTTTCTACTACGAGCAGTACTTC.

The chain couples TRBV2 to TRBJ2-1; TRBD2 aligns across 10 bases. Germline values: CDR1 SNHLY, CDR2 FYNNEI. The CDR3 is made up of 12 amino acids. Germline trimming cut 11 bases from V and 14 bases from J; bases unmatched to any gene: 12. The CDR3 sequence: CASTGLAIHKFF. The CDR3 DNA reads TGTGCCTCAACGGGACTAGCGATACATAAGTTCTTC.

Regarding this clone: Other DNA sequences of this sample code for an identical CDR3. This chain connects TRBV5-6 to TRBJ2-7; D call uncertain. Germline lookup yields CDR1 SGHDT and CDR2 YYEEEE. V gave up 4 bases and J gave up 2 bases, with 10 bases separating them. This CDR3 comprises 13 residues. The CDR3 DNA sequence: TGTGCCAGCAGCCTGGACCGTACCTACGAGCAGTACTTC. Its protein is CASSLDRTYEQYF.

The chain couples TRBV2 to TRBJ2-1; D is possibly TRBD2 (6 bases). The CDR3 is 13 amino acids. V shed 9 bases and J shed 5 bases, with 14 bases lying between them. The V gene's germline CDR1 is SNHLY and CDR2 FYNNEI. The chain's CDR3 is CARREASHNEQFF. CDR3 DNA: TGTGCCAGGAGGGAGGCATCCCACAATGAGCAGTTCTTC.

This clone was seen a single time. The rearrangement uses TRBV12-2 and TRBJ2-5. TRBV12-2 is tagged as a pseudogene. This CDR3 has 15 residues. CDR3 nucleotides: TGTGCAAGTCGCTTAGACCAGGCGGACCGGTGGACCCAGTACTTC. Translating it yields CASRLDQADRWTQYF.

J is TRBJ2-2 and V is TRBV21-1; the D call TRBD1 from the table was never checked on the DNA. TRBV21-1 represents a pseudogene. The CDR3 has 18 residues. The CDR3 DNA sequence: TGTGCCAGCAGCAAAACAAAAGGACAGTACTGGAACACCGGGGAGCTGTTTTTT. It encodes CASSKTKGQYWNTGELFF.

This rearrangement joins TRBV5-1 to TRBJ2-5, with TRBD2 matching over 8 bases. There are 16 residues in the CDR3. V was clipped by 0 bases and J by 0 bases; unmatched bases: 4. The germline gives CDR1 SGHRS, CDR2 YFSETQ. The CDR3 loop reads CASSLGLAGYQETQYF. The CDR3 DNA is TGCGCCAGCAGCTTGGGGTTAGCGGGATACCAAGAGACCCAGTACTTC.

The chain is built from TRBV11-2 and TRBJ1-3; D is undetermined. The CDR3 consists of 15 residues. CDR1 and CDR2 (germline): SGHAT, FQNNGV. V lost 1 base to trimming and J lost 0 bases, with 7 bases between them. CDR3 region: CASSLGGGSGNTIYF. The CDR3 DNA reads as TGTGCCAGCAGCTTAGGGGGAGGCTCTGGAAACACCATATATTTT.

CDR3 DNA: TGCGCCAGCAGCCAGGGCCGGGGTTTTGAGCAGTACTTC. Translated: CASSQGRGFEQYF. The chain is built from TRBV4-3 and TRBJ2-7, with TRBD2 as a possible D gene (5 bases). Germline V gives CDR1 LGHNA, CDR2 YSLEER. This CDR3 is 13 amino acids long. Trimming cost V 3 bases and J 7 bases, with 13 bases left between them.

In regard to this clone: Within the sample, other DNA sequences also encode this same CDR3. The chain joins TRBV5-1 to TRBJ2-2; 11 bases align to TRBD2. The germline V gene encodes CDR1 SGHRS and CDR2 YFSETQ. J lost 2 bases, V lost 0 bases, and 0 bases had no gene match. This CDR3 has 16 residues. The CDR3 coding sequence is TGCGCCAGCAGCTTGGGACTAGCGGGAAACACCGGGGAGCTGTTTTTT. Its protein is CASSLGLAGNTGELFF.